Following are 32 T cell receptor beta chains from one sample sequenced in a study of shared clonotypes between healthy human individuals. CD45RO-negative, CCR7-selected cells formed the naive CD8 fraction, which excluded terminally differentiated effector memory CD45RA+ cells. The protocol was immunoSEQ multiplex PCR, while the TCRdb copy is restricted to in-frame clones and leaves out a portion. Of about 2 million clones listed, about 95% are singletons. The sequenced material came from naive CD8+ T cells sorted from blood. Source of these receptors: a man between 18 and 35 years old in good health.

In regard to this clone: One junction end does not reproduce the germline sequence, and a read error may be involved. This chain links TRBV2 with TRBJ1-1, with 7 bases matching TRBD1. Per germline, CDR1 SNHLY and CDR2 FYNNEI. The CDR3 runs to 13 residues. The CDR3, as DNA: TGTGCCAGCCGTGACAGGGTAGTCCCTGAAGCTTTCTTT. The encoded protein is CASRDRVVPEAFF. Drawing the rest from reference TRBV2 and TRBJ1-1, the complete variable domain is EPEVTQTPSHQVTQMGQEVILRCVPISNHLYFYWYRQILGQKVEFLVSFYNNEISEKSEIFDDQFSVERPDGSNFTLKIRSTKLEDSAMYFCASRDRVVPEAFFGQGTRLTVV.

The chain couples TRBV7-9 to TRBJ1-2; 12 bases match TRBD1. With V trimmed by 5 bases and J by 5 bases, 6 bases remained unmatched. The CDR3 extends over 15 amino acids. Germline CDR1 and CDR2: SEHNR and FQNEAQ (reference sequence). The CDR3 coding sequence is TGTGCCAGCAGCACCGGGACAGGGGGCGCTTATGGCTACACCTTC. Protein sequence: CASSTGTGGAYGYTF.

This clone was recorded once. The rearrangement uses TRBV15 and TRBJ2-7; 7 nucleotides line up with TRBD2. Trimming removed 3 bases from V and 5 bases from J; junction bases left unmatched: 4. Germline CDR1 and CDR2: LNHNV and YYDKDF (reference sequence). The CDR3 is 13 amino acids. Written as DNA, the CDR3 is TGTGCCACCAGCAGTTTACTAGCGAACGAGCAGTACTTC. Its protein is CATSSLLANEQYF.

The rearrangement uses TRBV29-1 and TRBJ1-1, with no clear D. With 1 base removed from V and 1 base from J, the gap between germline ends came to 10 bases. Germline V gives CDR1 SQVTM, CDR2 ANQGSEA. The CDR3 covers 14 residues. CDR3 nucleotide sequence: TGCAGCGTTGAAGTGGCGGAATCGAACACTGAAGCTTTCTTT. It encodes CSVEVAESNTEAFF.

The rearrangement uses TRBV9 and TRBJ2-6, with 8 bases aligning to TRBD1. The CDR3 extends over 17 amino acids. CDR1 is SGDLS, CDR2 YYNGEE, per germline. After removal of 4 bases from V and 2 bases from J, the junction contained 8 bases not matched to a gene. CDR3 in amino acids: CASSSRTGNTGANVLTF. Here the CDR3 DNA reads TGTGCCAGCAGCTCAAGGACAGGGAATACTGGGGCCAACGTCCTGACTTTC.

The chain uses TRBV13 and TRBJ2-1; D is undetermined. V was shortened by 3 bases and J by 2 bases, with 11 bases between the two germline ends. This CDR3 is built from 15 residues. The V gene's germline CDR1 is PRHDT and CDR2 FYEKMQ (reference sequence). Here the CDR3 reads CASSLGQEPYNEQFF. CDR3 DNA sequence: TGTGCCAGCAGCTTGGGTCAGGAACCCTACAATGAGCAGTTCTTC.

The chain combines TRBV28 with TRBJ2-3, with D perhaps TRBD1 or TRBD2 (5 bases each). Germline V gene lookup returns CDR1 MDHEN and CDR2 SYDVKM. The germline V and J ends were trimmed by 5 bases and 0 bases, with 15 bases remaining between them. CDR3 size: 16 residues. The CDR3 DNA reads as TGTGCCAGCAGTCCCATGGGGGAAAAGAGCACAGATACGCAGTATTTT. Translation gives CASSPMGEKSTDTQYF.

The rearrangement links TRBV7-6 to TRBJ1-6; 7 nucleotides line up with TRBD1. Germline CDR1 reads SGHVS; CDR2 reads FNYEAQ. Unmatched junction bases numbered 6, after V lost 4 bases and J lost 6 bases. This CDR3 has 15 residues. The CDR3: CASSSRDRFNSPLHF. CDR3 nucleotides: TGTGCCAGCAGCTCCCGGGACAGATTTAATTCACCCCTCCACTTT. Using reference TRBV7-6 and TRBJ1-6 for the parts outside the CDR3, the full variable domain is GAGVSQSPRYKVTKRGQDVALRCDPISGHVSLYWYRQALGQGPEFLTYFNYEAQQDKSGLPNDRFSAERPEGSISTLTIQRTEQRDSAMYRCASSSRDRFNSPLHFGNGTRLTVT.

This chain connects TRBV28 to TRBJ1-2; the D is unclear. Germline V lookup: CDR1 MDHEN, CDR2 SYDVKM. The CDR3 has 10 amino acids. Trimming shortened V by 10 bases and J by 8 bases, and 11 bases separated the two germline ends. This CDR3 is CATDGSGYTF. CDR3 DNA: TGTGCCACCGATGGTAGCGGCTACACCTTC.

The gene calls are TRBV10-3 and TRBJ1-1; D gene ambiguous. The germline gives CDR1 ENHRY, CDR2 SYGVKD. The CDR3 runs 14 residues. Trimming took off 2 bases at V and 0 bases at J, with 7 bases between the two ends. The chain's CDR3 is CAISEDNMNTEAFF. DNA of the CDR3: TGTGCCATCAGTGAGGACAATATGAACACTGAAGCTTTCTTT.

The V gene is TRBV27, the J gene TRBJ2-7; perhaps TRBD1 as D (5 bases). The V end was cut by 6 bases, the J end by 1 base, with 10 bases between. The CDR3 spans 13 residues. Germline CDR1 reads MNHEY; CDR2 reads SMNVEV (reference sequence). CDR3: CASSNRQSYEQYF. The CDR3 DNA reads as TGTGCCAGCAGCAACAGACAGTCCTACGAGCAGTACTTC.

Turning to this clone: Distinct nucleotide sequences in the sample also encode this CDR3. V and J are TRBV19 and TRBJ1-1; D uncertain. The ends were cut back, 7 bases at V and 4 bases at J, with 7 bases in the middle. From germline, CDR1 is LNHDA and CDR2 SQIVND (reference sequence). The CDR3 length is 11 residues. CDR3 region: CASTSGTEAFF. DNA of the CDR3: TGTGCCAGTACGAGCGGCACTGAAGCTTTCTTT.

The rearrangement links TRBV27 to TRBJ1-6; TRBD1 is a possible D gene (6 bases). CDR1 is MNHEY, CDR2 SMNVEV, per germline (reference sequence). Trimming shortened V by 2 bases and J by 7 bases, and 12 bases separated the two germline ends. The length of the CDR3 is 15 residues. This CDR3 is CASSLLEQGNSPLHF. The CDR3 bases are TGTGCCAGCAGTTTACTCGAACAGGGAAATTCACCCCTCCACTTT.

The chain joins TRBV2 to TRBJ2-5, with D perhaps matching TRBD1 or TRBD2 (5 bases each). The V end lost 9 bases, the J end lost 0 bases, and 14 bases lay between the germline ends. Germline V CDR1 and CDR2: SNHLY, FYNNEI. This CDR3 comprises 14 residues. CDR3 sequence reads: CARRRDANQETQYF. The CDR3 DNA follows: TGTGCCAGAAGACGGGACGCGAACCAAGAGACCCAGTACTTC.

The rearrangement uses TRBV7-9 and TRBJ1-1, with D possibly matching TRBD1 (6 bases). Germline-derived CDR1 and CDR2 are SEHNR and FQNEAQ (reference sequence). V was clipped by 2 bases and J by 6 bases, with 13 bases between them. CDR3 size: 14 residues. The CDR3 DNA sequence: TGTGCCAGCAGCTTACCCGGGGCAGGGGCTGAAGCTTTCTTT. Its translation: CASSLPGAGAEAFF. Full variable domain (outside the CDR3, taken from reference TRBV7-9 and TRBJ1-1): DTGVSQNPRHKITKRGQNVTFRCDPISEHNRLYWYRQTLGQGPEFLTYFQNEAQLEKSRLLSDRFSAERPKGSFSTLEIQRTEQGDSAMYLCASSLPGAGAEAFFGQGTRLTVV.

The V gene is TRBV6-5, the J gene TRBJ2-3; D remains unclear. Germline V lookup: CDR1 MNHEY, CDR2 SVGAGI. V lost 1 base and J lost 3, with 8 bases in between. This CDR3 has 14 amino acids. This chain's CDR3 is CASSYYYGTDTQYF. In DNA form, the CDR3 reads TGTGCCAGCAGTTACTACTACGGGACAGATACGCAGTATTTT.

With respect to this clone: Within the sample, other DNA sequences also encode this same CDR3. The chain has TRBV7-8 and TRBJ1-1; D is undetermined. The CDR3 has 13 residues. Per the germline V gene, CDR1 is SGHVS and CDR2 is FQNEAQ. V was shortened by 0 bases and J by 0 bases, with 2 bases between the two germline ends. For the CDR3, the DNA is TGTGCCAGCAGCTTAGCTTTGAACACTGAAGCTTTCTTT. Its translation: CASSLALNTEAFF. Based on the CDR3 plus reference TRBV7-8 and TRBJ1-1, the full variable domain is GAGVSQSPRYKVAKRGQDVALRCDPISGHVSLFWYQQALGQGPEFLTYFQNEAQLDKSGLPSDRFFAERPEGSVSTLKIQRTQQEDSAVYLCASSLALNTEAFFGQGTRLTVV.

About this clone: Different DNA sequences within this sample yield the same CDR3. V and J are TRBV5-6 and TRBJ1-2; weak D call: TRBD1 (5 bases). CDR1 and CDR2 (germline): SGHDT, YYEEEE. The CDR3 runs 12 residues. Trimming pared 4 bases from V and 8 bases from J, leaving 12 bases between. CDR3 sequence reads: CASSLGLEGYTF. The CDR3 nucleotides read TGTGCCAGCAGCCTGGGGCTCGAGGGCTACACCTTC.

This clone appeared once. This may be a read error: a much more frequent sequence differs by one nucleotide. V is TRBV25-1 and J is TRBJ1-5; D is unclear. V was trimmed by 7 bases and J by 0 bases, leaving 4 bases between them. The CDR3 totals 12 residues. In germline, CDR1 is MGHDK, CDR2 SYGVNS. The CDR3: CASIRSNQPQHF. The CDR3 bases are TGTGCCAGCATTCGTAGCAATCAGCCCCAGCATTTT.

This clone is a singleton in its sample. The chain employs TRBV10-3 and TRBJ1-1; 10 positions agree with TRBD1. CDR1 and CDR2 (germline): ENHRY, SYGVKD. V lost 3 bases and J lost 9; bases outside the gene matches: 10. CDR3 length: 15 residues. In DNA, the CDR3 is TGTGCCATCAGTGACCCTAGAGGGGGACAGGGGCAAGCTTTCTTT. It specifies CAISDPRGGQGQAFF.

The chain recombines TRBV28 with TRBJ2-7, with 10 bases aligning to TRBD1. The CDR3 totals 15 residues. From germline, CDR1 is MDHEN and CDR2 SYDVKM. V dropped 6 bases and J dropped 5; count of bases not matched to a gene: 10. This CDR3 is CASRSPGQGNHEQYF. The DNA of the CDR3 is TGTGCCAGCAGGTCTCCGGGACAGGGGAATCACGAGCAGTACTTC.

The chain employs TRBV14 and TRBJ2-1; TRBD2 might be the D (5 bases). Germline V gene data show CDR1 as SGHDN and CDR2 as FVKESK. V lost 3 bases and J 6 bases, leaving 12 bases between the germline ends. The CDR3 runs to 14 residues. The CDR3, as DNA: TGTGCCAGCAGCCAGTGGACTGAACTCAATGAGCAGTTCTTC. Its translation is CASSQWTELNEQFF.

The chain uses TRBV9 and TRBJ2-1; D not certain. Germline lookup yields CDR1 SGDLS and CDR2 YYNGEE. The CDR3 is made up of 13 amino acids. The V and J ends lost 3 bases and 8 bases respectively, with 12 bases between them. CDR3 amino acids: CASSGWVSDEQFF. CDR3 nucleotides: TGTGCCAGCAGCGGGTGGGTGTCGGATGAGCAGTTCTTC.

The chain recombines TRBV7-2 with TRBJ2-7; D is possibly TRBD1 (5 bases). The V end was cut by 2 bases, the J end by 5 bases, with 16 bases between. The germline CDR1 and CDR2 sequences are SGHTA and FQGNSA. CDR3 length equals 15 residues. CDR3: CASSLIDSRQHEQYF. DNA of the CDR3: TGTGCCAGCAGCTTAATCGACAGCCGGCAACACGAGCAGTACTTC.

A few counts support this clone. J is TRBJ2-7 and V is TRBV29-1, with TRBD1 matching 10 bases. V lost 7 bases and J lost 7; bases outside the gene matches: 7. CDR1 and CDR2 from the germline V gene are SQVTM and ANQGSEA. The CDR3 contains 12 residues. The CDR3 region has the DNA TGCAGCGGAGGACAGGGGGACGGGGAGCAGTACTTC. As protein: CSGGQGDGEQYF.

The gene calls are TRBV5-1 and TRBJ2-1; no reliable D call. Germline loops: CDR1 SGHRS, CDR2 YFSETQ. The CDR3 length is 12 residues. Trimming took off 4 bases at V and 10 bases at J, with 12 bases between the two ends. The CDR3 sequence is CASSPASSEQFF. The CDR3 nucleotides are TGCGCCAGCAGCCCGGCCAGTTCGGAGCAGTTCTTC.

The J gene is TRBJ1-1, the V gene TRBV29-1; D is uncertain. Germline CDR1 and CDR2: SQVTM and ANQGSEA. V shed 4 bases and J shed 1 base, with 7 bases lying between them. The CDR3 runs to 12 residues. The CDR3 loop reads CSVVLWNTEAFF. The CDR3, as DNA: TGCAGCGTTGTACTATGGAACACTGAAGCTTTCTTT.

The chain employs TRBV5-6 and TRBJ1-3; 8 bases are a match to TRBD1. J lost 1 base, V lost 4 bases, and 16 bases had no gene match. The germline V gene has CDR1 SGHDT and CDR2 YYEEEE. The CDR3 covers 19 residues. CDR3 sequence reads: CASSLRGLTQRPSGNTIYF. The DNA for the CDR3 is TGTGCCAGCAGCCTCAGGGGGCTAACTCAACGACCATCTGGAAACACCATATATTTT.

Comments on this clone: Other DNA variants within this sample encode the same CDR3. The rearrangement joins TRBV30 to TRBJ1-3, with unresolved D. CDR3 size: 13 residues. The V end lost 2 bases, the J end lost 0 bases, and 5 bases lay between the germline ends. The germline gives CDR1 GTSNPN, CDR2 SVGIG (reference sequence). CDR3 nucleotide sequence: TGTGCCTGGAGTCGGGACTCTGGAAACACCATATATTTT. This codes for CAWSRDSGNTIYF.

The rearrangement links TRBV5-4 to TRBJ1-2; weak D call: TRBD1 (6 bases). The germline V and J ends were trimmed by 4 bases and 0 bases, with 16 bases remaining between them. Germline CDR1 is SGHNT and CDR2 is YYREEE (reference sequence). The CDR3 is 16 residues long. The CDR3 DNA is TGTGCCAGCAGCCTAGCGGGGGCGGTAGCTAACTATGGCTACACCTTC. Encoded protein: CASSLAGAVANYGYTF.

The chain is built from TRBV6-1 and TRBJ2-7, with 7 bases aligning to TRBD1. CDR3 length: 15 amino acids. CDR1 and CDR2 (germline): MNHNS, SASEGT. V trimming: 2 bases; J trimming: 4 bases; junction bases outside the gene matches: 8. CDR3: CASSEIRDSYYEQYF. Here the CDR3 DNA reads TGTGCCAGCAGTGAAATCCGGGACAGTTATTACGAGCAGTACTTC.

This sequence joins TRBV27 and TRBJ2-7; 8 nucleotides match TRBD1. J gave up 3 bases and V 6 bases, and 10 bases lay outside the gene matches. The CDR3 covers 15 residues. In germline, CDR1 is MNHEY, CDR2 SMNVEV (reference sequence). The DNA for the CDR3 is TGTGCCAGCAGGATCACAGGGGGTAGTGACTACGAGCAGTACTTC. Translating gives CASRITGGSDYEQYF.